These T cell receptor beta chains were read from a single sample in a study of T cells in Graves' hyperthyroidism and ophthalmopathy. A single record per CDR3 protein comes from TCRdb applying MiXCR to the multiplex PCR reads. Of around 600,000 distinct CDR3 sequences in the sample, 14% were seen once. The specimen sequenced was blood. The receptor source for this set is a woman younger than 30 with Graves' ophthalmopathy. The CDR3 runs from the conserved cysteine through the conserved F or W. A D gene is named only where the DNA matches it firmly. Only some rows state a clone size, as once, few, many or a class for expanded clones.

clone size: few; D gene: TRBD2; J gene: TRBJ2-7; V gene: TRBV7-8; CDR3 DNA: TGTGCCAGCAGCTCCTGGGGAGGGGCAAGCTCCTACGAGCAGTACTTC; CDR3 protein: CASSSWGGASSYEQYF
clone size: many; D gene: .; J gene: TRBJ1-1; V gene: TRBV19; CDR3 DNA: TGTGCCACCCTATTGTTCGCTGAAGCTTTCTTT; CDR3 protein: CATLLFAEAFF
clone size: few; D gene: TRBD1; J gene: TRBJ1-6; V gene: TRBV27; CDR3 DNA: TGTGCCAGCAGTTTACGGGGGGACAGGACCAGTGGTTCACCCCTCCACTTT; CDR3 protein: CASSLRGDRTSGSPLHF
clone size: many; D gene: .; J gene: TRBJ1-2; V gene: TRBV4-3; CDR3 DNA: TGCGCCAGCAGCTCGAGTACAGGGCTTGGCTATGGCTACACCTTC; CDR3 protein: CASSSSTGLGYGYTF
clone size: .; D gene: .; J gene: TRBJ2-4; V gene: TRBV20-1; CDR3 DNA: TGCAGTGCTAGAGCCGGAGGCTTTGAGGACAAAAACACTCAGTACTTC; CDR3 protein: CSARAGGFEDKNTQYF
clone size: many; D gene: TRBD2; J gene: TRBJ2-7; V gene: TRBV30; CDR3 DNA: TGTGCCTGGAGCGGCTGGACTAGCGGGAGGGGCGAGCAGTACTTC; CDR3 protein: CAWSGWTSGRGEQYF
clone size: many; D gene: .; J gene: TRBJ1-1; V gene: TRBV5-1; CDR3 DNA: TGCGCCAGCAGCGTGGGAGCAGTAGGAATTGAAGCTTTCTTT; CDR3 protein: CASSVGAVGIEAFF
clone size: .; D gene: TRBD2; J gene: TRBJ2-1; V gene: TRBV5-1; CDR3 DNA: TGCGCCAGCGGACCGGGACTAGCGAGGGATGAGCAGTTCTTC; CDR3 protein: CASGPGLARDEQFF
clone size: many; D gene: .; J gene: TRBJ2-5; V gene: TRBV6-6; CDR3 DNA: TGTGCCAGCAGTTACTCGGGCAGGGTAGAGACCCAGTACTTC; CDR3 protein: CASSYSGRVETQYF
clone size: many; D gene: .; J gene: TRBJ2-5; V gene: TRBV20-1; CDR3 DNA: TGCAGTGCTAGAGAGGAACAAGAGACCCAGTACTTC; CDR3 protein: CSAREEQETQYF
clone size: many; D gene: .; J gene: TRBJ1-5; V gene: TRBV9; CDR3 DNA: TGTGCCAGCAGCGTAGATTGGGGGGGGCAGCCCCAGCATTTT; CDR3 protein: CASSVDWGGQPQHF
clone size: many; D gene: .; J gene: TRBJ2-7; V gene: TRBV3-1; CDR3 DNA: TGTGCCAGCAGCCAAGAAAAGGTTTACAGGGTCCACGAGCAGTACTTC; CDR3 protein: CASSQEKVYRVHEQYF
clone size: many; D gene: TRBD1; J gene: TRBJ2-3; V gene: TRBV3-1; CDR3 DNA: TGTGCCAGCAGCCAGTCTCCGGGACAGAGAACAGATACGCAGTATTTT; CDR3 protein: CASSQSPGQRTDTQYF
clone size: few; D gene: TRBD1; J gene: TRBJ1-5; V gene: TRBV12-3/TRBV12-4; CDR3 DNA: TGTGCCAGCAGTTCCCGTGGACAGGGAAGCAATCAGCCCCAGCATTTT; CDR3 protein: CASSSRGQGSNQPQHF
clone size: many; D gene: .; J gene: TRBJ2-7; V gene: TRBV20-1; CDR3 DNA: TGCAGTGCTAGCCGGGACGACGACTACGAGCAGTACTTC; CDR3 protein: CSASRDDDYEQYF
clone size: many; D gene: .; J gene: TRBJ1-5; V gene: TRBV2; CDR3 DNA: TGTGCCAGCAGTGAAATCAACAGTGAATTCAATCAGCCCCAGCATTTT; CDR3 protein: CASSEINSEFNQPQHF
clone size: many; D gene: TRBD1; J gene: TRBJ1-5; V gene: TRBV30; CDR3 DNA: TGTGCCTGGAGTCAGACAGGGGGGGATCAGCCCCAGCATTTT; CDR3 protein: CAWSQTGGDQPQHF
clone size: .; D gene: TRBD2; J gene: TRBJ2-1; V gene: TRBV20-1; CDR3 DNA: TGCAGTGCTAGAGAGGTAGCGGGAGTTTACAATGAGCAGTTCTTC; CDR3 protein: CSAREVAGVYNEQFF
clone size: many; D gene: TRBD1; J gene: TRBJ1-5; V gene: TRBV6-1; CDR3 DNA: TGTGCCAGCAGTTCATCCTGGGGACAGCAAAATCAGCCCCAGCATTTT; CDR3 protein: CASSSSWGQQNQPQHF
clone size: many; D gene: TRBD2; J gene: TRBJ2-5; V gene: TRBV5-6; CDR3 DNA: TGTGCCAGCAGCCCCCCGACTAGCGCCCAAGAGACCCAGTACTTC; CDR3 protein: CASSPPTSAQETQYF
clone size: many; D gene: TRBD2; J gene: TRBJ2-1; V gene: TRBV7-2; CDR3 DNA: TGTGCCAGCAGCTTCCCATCCGGGACTAGCGACAATGAGCAGTTCTTC; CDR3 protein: CASSFPSGTSDNEQFF
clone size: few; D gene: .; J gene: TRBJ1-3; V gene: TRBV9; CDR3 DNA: TGTGCCAGCAGCGTAGACATGAGCTCTGGAAACACCATATATTTT; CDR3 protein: CASSVDMSSGNTIYF
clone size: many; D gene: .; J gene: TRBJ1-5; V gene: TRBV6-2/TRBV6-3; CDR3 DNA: TGTGCCAGCAGTCCCCTCGTATACAATCAGCCCCAGCATTTT; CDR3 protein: CASSPLVYNQPQHF
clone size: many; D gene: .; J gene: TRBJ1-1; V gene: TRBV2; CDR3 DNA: TGTGCCAGCATGCGGGAGAACACTGAAGCTTTCTTT; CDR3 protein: CASMRENTEAFF
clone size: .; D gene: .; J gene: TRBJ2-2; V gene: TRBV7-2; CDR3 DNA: TGTGCCAGCAGCTTAGCGGGGGCCGGCACCGGGGAGCTGTTTTTT; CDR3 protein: CASSLAGAGTGELFF
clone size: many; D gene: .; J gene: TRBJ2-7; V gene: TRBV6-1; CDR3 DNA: TGTGCCAGCAGATCCGCAAGTGGGATGGACTACGAGCAGTACTTC; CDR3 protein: CASRSASGMDYEQYF
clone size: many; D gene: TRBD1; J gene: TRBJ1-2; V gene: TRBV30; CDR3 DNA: TGTGCCTGGACAGGGGGCAACTATGGCTACACCTTC; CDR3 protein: CAWTGGNYGYTF
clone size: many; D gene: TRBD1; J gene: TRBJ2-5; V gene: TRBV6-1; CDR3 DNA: TGTGCCAGCAGTGACGCCGGGACAGGGGGCCTGATACAAGAGACCCAGTACTTC; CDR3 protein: CASSDAGTGGLIQETQYF
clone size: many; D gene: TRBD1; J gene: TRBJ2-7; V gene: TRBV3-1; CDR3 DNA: TGTGCCAGCAGCCCGTTCGGACAGGGGATACCCTACGAGCAGTACTTC; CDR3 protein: CASSPFGQGIPYEQYF
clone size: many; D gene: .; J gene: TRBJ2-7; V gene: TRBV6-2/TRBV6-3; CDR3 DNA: TGTGCCAGCAGTTTGCCCGAATACGAGCAGTACTTC; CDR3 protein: CASSLPEYEQYF